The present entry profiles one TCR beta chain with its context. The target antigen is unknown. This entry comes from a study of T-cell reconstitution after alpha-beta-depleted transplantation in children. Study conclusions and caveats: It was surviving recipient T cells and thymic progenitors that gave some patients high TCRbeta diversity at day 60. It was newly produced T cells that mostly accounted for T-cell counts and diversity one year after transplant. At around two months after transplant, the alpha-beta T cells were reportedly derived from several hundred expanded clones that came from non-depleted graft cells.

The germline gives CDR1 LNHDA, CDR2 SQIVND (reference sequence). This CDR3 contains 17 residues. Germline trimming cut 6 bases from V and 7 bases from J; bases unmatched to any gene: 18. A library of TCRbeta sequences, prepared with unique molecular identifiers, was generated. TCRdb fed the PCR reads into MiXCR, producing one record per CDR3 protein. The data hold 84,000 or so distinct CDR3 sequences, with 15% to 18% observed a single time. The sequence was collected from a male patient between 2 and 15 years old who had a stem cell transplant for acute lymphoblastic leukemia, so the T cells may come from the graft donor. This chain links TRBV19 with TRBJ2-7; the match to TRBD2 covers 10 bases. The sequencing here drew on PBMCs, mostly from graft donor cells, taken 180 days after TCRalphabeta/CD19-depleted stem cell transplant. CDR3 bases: TGTGCCAGTAGCGCCCGCTCTATAGCGGGAGGCTTCCGGGAGCAGTACTTC. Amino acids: CASSARSIAGGFREQYF.